A single sample gave rise to the 32 T cell receptor beta chains below, sequenced in a study of Graves' ophthalmopathy and Graves' hyperthyroidism. TCR beta CDR3 amplification used RNA transcripts. The workflow started with a first-round RT-PCR run with HTBI primers and then moved on to a second-round multiplex PCR. Using its own MiXCR run on the multiplex PCR reads, TCRdb lists one record per CDR3 protein. The data hold 500,000 to 800,000 distinct CDR3 sequences, with about 41% observed a single time. Input material: peripheral blood. These receptors came from an adult man with Graves' ophthalmopathy.

This clonotype was counted only a few times. The chain recombines TRBV7-9 with TRBJ2-7; tentatively, D is TRBD2 (5 bases). Trimming shortened V by 8 bases and J by 3 bases, and 20 bases separated the two germline ends. Looked up from germline, CDR1 is SEHNR and CDR2 is FQNEAQ (reference sequence). There are 15 residues in the CDR3. The CDR3 DNA reads TGTGCCAGCTCACCACCCGGGGATCTCATCTACGAGCAGTACTTC. It encodes CASSPPGDLIYEQYF.

Ten or more counts support this clonotype. The chain joins TRBV20-1 to TRBJ2-7, with 8 bases fitting TRBD2. Germline V gene lookup returns CDR1 DFQATT and CDR2 SNEGSKA (reference sequence). The trim removed 7 bases at V and 5 bases at J, leaving 7 bases unmatched. There are 12 residues in the CDR3. In DNA form, the CDR3 reads TGCAGTGTTCACGGGAGGGCCCACGAGCAGTACTTC. Its protein is CSVHGRAHEQYF.

The genes are TRBV19 and TRBJ2-7; 11 nucleotides align to TRBD2. The J call is uncertain, as TRBJ2-1 better fits the DNA end. Looked up from germline, CDR1 is LNHDA and CDR2 is SQIVND (reference sequence). This CDR3 is built from 15 residues. The CDR3 region is CASSPTSGRWNEQFF. The CDR3 DNA reads as TGTGCCAGTAGTCCTACTAGCGGGAGATGGAATGAGCAGTTCTTC.

This clonotype showed up just a few times. This chain joins TRBV4-2 and TRBJ1-5; D is unresolved. Between the trimmed V and J ends, which lost 1 base and 5 bases, there was a span of 12 bases. Germline assignment: CDR1 LGHNA and CDR2 YNFKEQ. The CDR3 runs 15 residues. CDR3 sequence: CASSQGDGTHQPQHF. The CDR3 nucleotides are TGTGCCAGCAGCCAAGGAGACGGTACCCATCAGCCCCAGCATTTT.

This chain uses TRBV9 with TRBJ1-5, with TRBD1 as a possible D gene (5 bases). Between the trimmed V and J ends, which lost 3 bases and 3 bases, there was a span of 10 bases. Germline CDR1 is SGDLS and CDR2 is YYNGEE. CDR3 size: 14 residues. This CDR3 reads CASSAGLDNQPQHF. In nucleotides, the CDR3 is TGTGCCAGCAGCGCAGGGCTCGACAATCAGCCCCAGCATTTT.

This sequence joins TRBV20-1 and TRBJ2-2, with 11 bases identical to TRBD1. V was pared by 6 bases and J by 7 bases, with 7 bases of the junction left unmatched. The CDR3 has 14 residues. Germline assignment: CDR1 DFQATT and CDR2 SNEGSKA (reference sequence). CDR3 protein: CSAPDRGLIGELFF. The CDR3 DNA reads TGCAGTGCCCCGGACAGGGGGCTGATCGGGGAGCTGTTTTTT.

In this sample, this clonotype turned up many times. The chain recombines TRBV4-1 with TRBJ2-6, with D unclear. This CDR3 has 18 residues. CDR1 MGHRA and CDR2 YSYEKL come from the germline V gene. Trimming stripped 0 bases from V and 0 bases from J, with 12 bases between. CDR3 region: CASSQDGPFTSGANVLTF. In DNA, the CDR3 is TGCGCCAGCAGCCAAGACGGTCCGTTTACCTCTGGGGCCAACGTCCTGACTTTC.

The chain employs TRBV10-3 and TRBJ1-1; 9 bases map to TRBD1. J gave up 4 bases and V 8 bases, and 8 bases lay outside the gene matches. The germline CDR1 and CDR2 sequences are ENHRY and SYGVKD. The length of the CDR3 is 14 residues. CDR3 amino acids: CAIGLGQGLTEAFF. The CDR3 DNA follows: TGTGCCATCGGTTTGGGACAGGGCCTCACTGAAGCTTTCTTT.

With respect to this clonotype: Here the CDR3 omits its conserved ending phenylalanine or tryptophan, so a read error is the likely source. This chain uses TRBV9 with TRBJ1-5, with TRBD1 matching over 7 bases. Germline loops: CDR1 SGDLS, CDR2 YYNGEE. The CDR3 sequence is 14 residues long. DNA of the CDR3: TGTGCCGGCAGCCCGGGGACAGACAATCAGCCCCAGCATTCT. This sequence encodes CAGSPGTDNQPQHS.

The CDR3 loop reads CASSQSAGRRSGANVLTF. DNA of the CDR3: TGTGCCAGCAGCCAATCGGCCGGACGGCGCTCTGGGGCCAACGTCCTGACTTTC. The chain joins TRBV4-2 to TRBJ2-6, with unresolved D. From germline, CDR1 is LGHNA and CDR2 YNFKEQ. CDR3 length: 18 amino acids. With 2 bases removed from V and 0 bases from J, the gap between germline ends came to 14 bases.

This clonotype was counted at least ten times. The genes are TRBV10-2 and TRBJ1-1, with D perhaps matching TRBD1 (5 bases). There are 14 residues in the CDR3. V was clipped by 6 bases and J by 5 bases, with 16 bases between them. CDR1 WSHSY and CDR2 SAAADI come from the germline V gene. DNA of the CDR3: TGCGCCAGCAGCCCAGGGAGGAGTAGGACTGAAGCTTTCTTT. It yields the protein CASSPGRSRTEAFF.

A remark on this clonotype: This may come from a read error, since a much larger clone is one base off. The rearrangement uses TRBV7-2 and TRBJ2-7; D is perhaps TRBD1 or TRBD2 (5 bases each). Germline-derived CDR1 and CDR2 are SGHTA and FQGNSA. The V end lost 6 bases, the J end lost 4 bases, and 16 bases lay between the germline ends. The CDR3 is 14 residues long. CDR3 DNA: TGTGCCAGCAGGGCGGGTTGGGGCAATTACGAGCAGTACTTC. As protein: CASRAGWGNYEQYF.

The DNA of the CDR3 is TGTGCCAGCAGTTACTTCGGGACCCAGTACTTC. This sequence encodes CASSYFGTQYF. V and J are TRBV6-5 and TRBJ2-5; D ambiguous. This CDR3 has 11 residues. Trimming removed 1 base at V and 7 bases at J, with 4 bases between. Per the germline V gene, CDR1 is MNHEY and CDR2 is SVGAGI.

This clonotype has at least ten counts. The CDR3 nucleotides are TGCGCCAGCAGCTTGGCCGGCACGAACACTGAAGCTTTCTTT. Translation gives CASSLAGTNTEAFF. The chain combines TRBV5-1 with TRBJ1-1; D gene ambiguous. Per germline, CDR1 SGHRS and CDR2 YFSETQ. The germline V and J ends were trimmed by 0 bases and 1 base, with 7 bases remaining between them. The CDR3 contains 14 residues.

This clonotype was picked up a small number of times. This CDR3 is CASSSSGGHRSYEQYF. The CDR3 DNA sequence: TGTGCCAGCAGCTCAAGCGGGGGGCACCGCTCCTACGAGCAGTACTTC. The gene calls are TRBV7-9 and TRBJ2-7; 9 bases match TRBD2. Unmatched junction bases numbered 7, after V lost 4 bases and J lost 0 bases. This CDR3 is 16 amino acids long. Germline CDR1 and CDR2: SEHNR and FQNEAQ (reference sequence).

This clonotype was picked up many times. The chain employs TRBV20-1 and TRBJ1-4; 7 bases are a match to TRBD1. The CDR3 loop spans 12 amino acids. Germline V lookup: CDR1 DFQATT, CDR2 SNEGSKA (reference sequence). J was trimmed by 7 bases and V by 6 bases; bases with no gene match: 5. The CDR3 sequence is CSADRTGEKLFF. CDR3 DNA sequence: TGCAGTGCCGACAGGACAGGTGAAAAACTGTTTTTT.

The chain has TRBV10-2 and TRBJ1-1; 7 bases map to TRBD1. J was trimmed by 3 bases and V by 4 bases; bases with no gene match: 8. The CDR3 extends over 15 amino acids. Per the germline V gene, CDR1 is WSHSY and CDR2 is SAAADI. The CDR3 nucleotides are TGCGCCAGCAGTGCTAGGGGCAGGGGGGACACTGAAGCTTTCTTT. Residues: CASSARGRGDTEAFF.

This clonotype was counted only a few times. A clone one base away is much larger, so this may be a read error. Here the CDR3 omits its conserved ending phenylalanine or tryptophan, so a read error is the likely source. This chain connects TRBV29-1 to TRBJ1-5; 8 bases fit TRBD1. Germline CDR1 is SQVTM and CDR2 is ANQGSEA. The trim removed 6 bases at V and 6 bases at J, leaving 10 bases unmatched. CDR3 length: 14 amino acids. Here the CDR3 DNA reads TGCAGCGTCCTCGACAGGGGAGTGGGTCAGCCCCAGCATCTT. Its translation: CSVLDRGVGQPQHL.

At least ten counts were recorded for this clonotype. The chain uses TRBV24-1 and TRBJ1-2; the match to TRBD1 covers 9 bases. There are 13 residues in the CDR3. V trimming: 4 bases; J trimming: 8 bases; junction bases outside the gene matches: 4. Germline V gene sequence: CDR1 KGHDR, CDR2 SFDVKD. DNA for the CDR3: TGTGCCACCAGTGACGGACAGGGGAGAGGCTACACCTTC. This sequence encodes CATSDGQGRGYTF.

This clonotype was seen many times. V and J are TRBV7-2 and TRBJ2-5; maybe TRBD1 (5 bases). Germline CDR1 is SGHTA and CDR2 is FQGNSA. V was shortened by 5 bases and J by 3 bases, with 16 bases between the two germline ends. The CDR3 has 15 residues. CDR3 sequence reads: CASSPGPGREETQYF. The CDR3, as DNA: TGTGCCAGCAGCCCAGGGCCTGGCAGGGAAGAGACCCAGTACTTC.

On this clonotype itself: The CDR3 end shows no conserved phenylalanine or tryptophan, and so a read error is likely. V and J are TRBV7-2 and TRBJ1-1; TRBD1 matches at 8 bases. The junction had 18 bases not matched to a gene; V was cut back by 8 bases and J by 4 bases. The CDR3 sequence is 17 residues long. Germline CDR1 reads SGHTA; CDR2 reads FQGNSA. This CDR3 reads CASSPRGQARGGTEAFL. CDR3 DNA: TGTGCCAGCTCACCACGGGGACAGGCGCGGGGTGGCACTGAAGCTTTCCTT.

J is TRBJ2-5 and V is TRBV9, with a possible D match to TRBD1 (10 bases). The CDR3 consists of 19 residues. V was trimmed by 7 bases and J by 0 bases, leaving 28 bases between them. CDR1 and CDR2 from the germline V gene are SGDLS and YYNGEE. This chain's CDR3 is CASSPLRQGASGNQETQYF. CDR3 nucleotides: TGTGCCAGCTCACCTCTACGACAGGGGGCTAGCGGGAACCAAGAGACCCAGTACTTC.

This clonotype appeared a few times. The CDR3 loop reads CASSNPGQVYSNQPQHF. The CDR3 DNA follows: TGTGCCAGCAGCAACCCGGGACAGGTCTATAGCAATCAGCCCCAGCATTTT. The chain employs TRBV5-5 and TRBJ1-5; 8 nucleotides align to TRBD1. In germline, CDR1 is SGHKS, CDR2 YYEKEE (reference sequence). The CDR3 contains 17 residues. The V and J ends lost 4 bases and 0 bases, in that order; junction bases with no gene match: 9.

This clonotype showed up many times. This chain links TRBV2 with TRBJ2-6, with TRBD2 matching 7 bases. CDR1 SNHLY and CDR2 FYNNEI come from the germline V gene. J lost 0 bases, V lost 8 bases, and 1 base had no gene match. The CDR3 is 14 amino acids. CDR3 in amino acids: CASGGGSGANVLTF. CDR3 bases: TGTGCCAGCGGGGGGGGCTCTGGGGCCAACGTCCTGACTTTC.

The rearrangement links TRBV7-2 to TRBJ1-5; perhaps TRBD1 as D (5 bases). CDR3 length: 16 residues. The V end was cut by 1 base, the J end by 11 bases, with 21 bases between. In germline, CDR1 is SGHTA, CDR2 FQGNSA. CDR3 in amino acids: CASSLESGTGIGTQHF. In nucleotides, the CDR3 is TGTGCCAGCAGCTTAGAATCGGGGACCGGTATAGGGACCCAGCATTTT.

The count of this clonotype is one. The chain couples TRBV2 to TRBJ1-1; 7 nucleotides line up with TRBD1. The V and J ends lost 8 bases and 2 bases, in that order; junction bases with no gene match: 5. The CDR3 loop spans 13 amino acids. The germline CDR1 and CDR2 sequences are SNHLY and FYNNEI. The CDR3 loop is CASGEGGNTEAFF. The CDR3 DNA is TGTGCCAGCGGAGAAGGGGGCAACACTGAAGCTTTCTTT.

This clonotype was counted many times. The chain has TRBV2 and TRBJ1-4, with TRBD1 matching over 8 bases. Germline CDR1 is SNHLY and CDR2 is FYNNEI. The CDR3 contains 14 residues. V lost 6 bases to trimming and J lost 8 bases; unmatched junction nucleotides: 8. CDR3 sequence: CASRQTGVREKLFF. For the CDR3, the DNA is TGTGCCAGCAGGCAGACAGGGGTGAGGGAAAAACTGTTTTTT.

In this sample, this clonotype turned up many times. V gene TRBV7-2 combines with J gene TRBJ2-7; D possibly matches TRBD1 or TRBD2 (5 bases each). V gave up 5 bases and J gave up 7 bases, with 15 bases separating them. The CDR3 spans 13 residues. CDR1 is SGHTA and CDR2 is FQGNSA in the germline V gene. The chain's CDR3 is CASSPGPEEEQYF. The CDR3 DNA is TGTGCCAGCAGCCCGGGACCGGAGGAGGAGCAGTACTTC.

This clonotype has more than one count but fewer than ten. This rearrangement joins TRBV7-9 to TRBJ2-7; D unresolved. The CDR3 consists of 11 residues. V dropped 3 bases and J dropped 5 bases, with 5 bases sitting between them. The germline gives CDR1 SEHNR, CDR2 FQNEAQ (reference sequence). CDR3 nucleotides: TGTGCCAGCAGCTTTGGGAACGAGCAGTACTTC. Its translation: CASSFGNEQYF.

The chain is built from TRBV4-2 and TRBJ1-3, with unresolved D. V lost 1 base and J lost 9, with 16 bases in between. Germline CDR1 LGHNA, CDR2 YNFKEQ. The CDR3 length is 15 residues. DNA of the CDR3: TGTGCCAGCAGCCAAGGGATCGGAGTAGGGAGCACCATATATTTT. This codes for CASSQGIGVGSTIYF.

This clonotype has at least ten counts. The rearrangement joins TRBV15 to TRBJ1-2; unclear D gene. The CDR3 runs 15 residues. Trimming removed 4 bases from V and 4 bases from J, with 16 bases in between. The germline CDR1 and CDR2 sequences are LNHNV and YYDKDF (reference sequence). The CDR3 loop is CATSTRPGGSYGYTF. CDR3 sequence (DNA): TGTGCCACCAGCACCCGGCCCGGCGGCTCCTATGGCTACACCTTC.

In this sample, this clonotype turned up a few times. This chain joins TRBV5-1 and TRBJ2-7; TRBD2 matches 7 bases. The germline V gene encodes CDR1 SGHRS and CDR2 YFSETQ. CDR3 length equals 15 residues. V lost 2 bases and J lost 2; bases outside the gene matches: 7. The CDR3 DNA sequence: TGCGCCAGCAGCTTTGGCGGGAGCACTACCTACGAGCAGTACTTC. Translation: CASSFGGSTTYEQYF.